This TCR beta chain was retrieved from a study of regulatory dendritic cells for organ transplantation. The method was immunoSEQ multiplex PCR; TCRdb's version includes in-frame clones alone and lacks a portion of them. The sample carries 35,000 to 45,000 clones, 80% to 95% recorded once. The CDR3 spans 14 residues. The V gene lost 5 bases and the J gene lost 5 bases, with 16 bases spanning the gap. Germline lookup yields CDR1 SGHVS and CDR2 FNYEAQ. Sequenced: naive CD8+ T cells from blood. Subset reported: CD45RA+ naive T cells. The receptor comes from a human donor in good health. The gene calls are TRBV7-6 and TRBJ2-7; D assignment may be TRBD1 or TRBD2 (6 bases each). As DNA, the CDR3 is TGTGCCAGCAGCCGACGAAAGGGGGGCCACGAGCAGTACTTC. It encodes CASSRRKGGHEQYF.